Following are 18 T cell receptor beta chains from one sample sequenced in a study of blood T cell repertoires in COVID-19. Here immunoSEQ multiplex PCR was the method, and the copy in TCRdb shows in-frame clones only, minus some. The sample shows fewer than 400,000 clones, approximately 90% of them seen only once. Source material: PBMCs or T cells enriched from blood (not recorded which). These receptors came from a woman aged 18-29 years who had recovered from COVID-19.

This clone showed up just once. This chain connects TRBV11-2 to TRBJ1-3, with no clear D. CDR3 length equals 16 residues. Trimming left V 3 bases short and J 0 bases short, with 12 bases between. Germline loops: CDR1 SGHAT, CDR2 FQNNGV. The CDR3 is CASSFSQANSGNTIYF. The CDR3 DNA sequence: TGTGCCAGCAGCTTTAGTCAGGCCAACTCTGGAAACACCATATATTTT.

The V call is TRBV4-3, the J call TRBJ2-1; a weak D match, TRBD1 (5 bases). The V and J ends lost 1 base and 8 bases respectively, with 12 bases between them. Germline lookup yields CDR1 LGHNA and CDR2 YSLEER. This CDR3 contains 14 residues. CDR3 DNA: TGCGCCAGCAGCCAAGGTAGTTCCAGGGATGAGCAGTTCTTC. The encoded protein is CASSQGSSRDEQFF.

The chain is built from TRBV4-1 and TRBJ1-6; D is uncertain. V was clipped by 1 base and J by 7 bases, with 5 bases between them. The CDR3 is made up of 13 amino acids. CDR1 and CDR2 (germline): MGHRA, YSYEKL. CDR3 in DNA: TGCGCCAGCAGCCAAGCCCTCAATTCACCCCTCCACTTT. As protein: CASSQALNSPLHF.

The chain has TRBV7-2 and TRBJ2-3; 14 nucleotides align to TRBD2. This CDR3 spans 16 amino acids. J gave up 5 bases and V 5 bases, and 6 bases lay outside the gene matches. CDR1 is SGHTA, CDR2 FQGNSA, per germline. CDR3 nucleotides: TGTGCCAGCAGCCTCCGGACTAGCGGGGGGTTAGATACGCAGTATTTT. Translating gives CASSLRTSGGLDTQYF.

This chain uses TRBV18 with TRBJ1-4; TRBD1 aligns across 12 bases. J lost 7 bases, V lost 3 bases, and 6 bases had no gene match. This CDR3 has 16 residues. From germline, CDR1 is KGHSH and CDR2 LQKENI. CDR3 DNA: TGTGCCAGCTCACCTACCCGGGACAGGGGGCTTGAAAAACTGTTTTTT. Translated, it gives CASSPTRDRGLEKLFF.

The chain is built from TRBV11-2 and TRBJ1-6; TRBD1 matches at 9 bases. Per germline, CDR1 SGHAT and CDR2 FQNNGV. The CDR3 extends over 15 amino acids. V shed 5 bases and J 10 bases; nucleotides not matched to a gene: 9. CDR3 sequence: CASSALRTGVSPLHF. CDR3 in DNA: TGTGCCAGCAGCGCGCTTAGGACAGGGGTATCACCCCTCCACTTT. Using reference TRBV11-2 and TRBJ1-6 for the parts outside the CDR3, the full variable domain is EAGVAQSPRYKIIEKRQSVAFWCNPISGHATLYWYQQILGQGPKLLIQFQNNGVVDDSQLPKDRFSAERLKGVDSTLKIQPAKLEDSAVYLCASSALRTGVSPLHFGNGTRLTVT.

Written as DNA, the CDR3 is TGTGCCTGGAGTGTAGGGACAGGGGTTGGGCCCCAGCATTTT. Translated: CAWSVGTGVGPQHF. The rearrangement joins TRBV30 to TRBJ1-5, with 10 bases matching TRBD1. J was trimmed by 9 bases and V by 0 bases; bases with no gene match: 5. The germline V gene has CDR1 GTSNPN and CDR2 SVGIG (reference sequence). CDR3 length: 14 amino acids.

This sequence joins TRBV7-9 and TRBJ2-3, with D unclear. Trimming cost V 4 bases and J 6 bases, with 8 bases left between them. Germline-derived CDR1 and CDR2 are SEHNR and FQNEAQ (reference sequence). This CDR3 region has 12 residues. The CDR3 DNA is TGTGCCAGCAGCTCCCTAGTGGATACGCAGTATTTT. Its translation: CASSSLVDTQYF. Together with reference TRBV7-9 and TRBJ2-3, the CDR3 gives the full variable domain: DTGVSQNPRHKITKRGQNVTFRCDPISEHNRLYWYRQTLGQGPEFLTYFQNEAQLEKSRLLSDRFSAERPKGSFSTLEIQRTEQGDSAMYLCASSSLVDTQYFGPGTRLTVL.

CDR3 DNA: TGTGCCAGCCGGACAGGGGCCTATAGCAATCAGCCCCAGCATTTT. It is translated as CASRTGAYSNQPQHF. The V gene is TRBV5-5, the J gene TRBJ1-5, with 9 positions matching TRBD1. The CDR3 is 15 residues long. Germline V gene lookup returns CDR1 SGHKS and CDR2 YYEKEE (reference sequence). Trimming at V came to 7 bases and at J to 0 bases, leaving 5 bases not matched to a gene.

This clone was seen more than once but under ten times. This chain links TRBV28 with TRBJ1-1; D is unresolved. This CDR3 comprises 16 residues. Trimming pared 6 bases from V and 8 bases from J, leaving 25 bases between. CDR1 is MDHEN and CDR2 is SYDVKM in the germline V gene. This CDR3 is CASRSPLGGLQYEAFF. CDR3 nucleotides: TGTGCCAGCAGATCACCACTCGGAGGGTTGCAATACGAAGCTTTCTTT.

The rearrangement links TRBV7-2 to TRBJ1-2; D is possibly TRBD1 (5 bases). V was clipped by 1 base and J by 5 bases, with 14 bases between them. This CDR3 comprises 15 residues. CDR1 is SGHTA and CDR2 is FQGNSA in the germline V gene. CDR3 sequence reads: CASSLDSGWDYGYTF. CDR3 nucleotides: TGTGCCAGCAGCTTAGACTCAGGGTGGGATTATGGCTACACCTTC.

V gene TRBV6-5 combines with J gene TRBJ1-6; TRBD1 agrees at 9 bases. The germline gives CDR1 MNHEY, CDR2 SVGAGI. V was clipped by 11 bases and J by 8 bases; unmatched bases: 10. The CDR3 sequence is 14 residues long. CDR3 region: CASIRQGVYSPLHF. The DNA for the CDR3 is TGTGCCTCTATAAGACAGGGGGTATATTCACCCCTCCACTTT.

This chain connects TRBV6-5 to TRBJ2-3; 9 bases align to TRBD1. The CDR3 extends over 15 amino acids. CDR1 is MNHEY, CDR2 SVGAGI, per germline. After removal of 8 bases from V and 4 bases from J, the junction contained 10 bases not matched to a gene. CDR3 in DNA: TGTGCCAGCGCCCATACAGGGGGCACCCCAGATACGCAGTATTTT. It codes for CASAHTGGTPDTQYF.

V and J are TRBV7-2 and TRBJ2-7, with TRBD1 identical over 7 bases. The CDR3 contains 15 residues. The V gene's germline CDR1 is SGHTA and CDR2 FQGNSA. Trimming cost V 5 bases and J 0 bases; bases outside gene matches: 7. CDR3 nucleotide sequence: TGTGCCAGCAGCCTCAGGACAGGAGACTCCTACGAGCAGTACTTC. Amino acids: CASSLRTGDSYEQYF.

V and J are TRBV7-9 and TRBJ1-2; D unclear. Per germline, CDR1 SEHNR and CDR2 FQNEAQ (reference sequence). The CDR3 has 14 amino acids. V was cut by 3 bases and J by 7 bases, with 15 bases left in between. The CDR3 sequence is CASSFRNTKRGYTF. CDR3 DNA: TGTGCCAGCAGCTTTAGAAACACGAAGCGTGGCTACACCTTC. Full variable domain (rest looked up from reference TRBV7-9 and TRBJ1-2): DTGVSQNPRHKITKRGQNVTFRCDPISEHNRLYWYRQTLGQGPEFLTYFQNEAQLEKSRLLSDRFSAERPKGSFSTLEIQRTEQGDSAMYLCASSFRNTKRGYTFGSGTRLTVV.

This CDR3 reads CASSQDEAAGDRNTIYF. The CDR3 bases are TGTGCCAGCAGCCAAGATGAAGCCGCAGGGGACAGAAACACCATATATTTT. The V gene is TRBV4-2, the J gene TRBJ1-3, with D possibly TRBD1 on 6 matching bases. This CDR3 contains 17 residues. Trimming removed 0 bases from V and 5 bases from J, with 17 bases in between. The germline V gene encodes CDR1 LGHNA and CDR2 YNFKEQ.

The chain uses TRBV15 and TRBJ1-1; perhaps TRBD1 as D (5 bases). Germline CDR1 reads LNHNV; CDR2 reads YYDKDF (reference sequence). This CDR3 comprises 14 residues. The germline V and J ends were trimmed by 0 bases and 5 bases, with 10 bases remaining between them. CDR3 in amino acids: CATSREPGVTEAFF. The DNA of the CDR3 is TGTGCCACCAGCAGAGAACCGGGGGTGACTGAAGCTTTCTTT.

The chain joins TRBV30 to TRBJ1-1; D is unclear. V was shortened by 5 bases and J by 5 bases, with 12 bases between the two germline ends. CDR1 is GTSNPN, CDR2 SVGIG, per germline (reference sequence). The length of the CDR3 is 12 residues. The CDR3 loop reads CAWLLLETEAFF. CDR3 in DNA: TGTGCCTGGTTACTCCTTGAAACTGAAGCTTTCTTT.